This T cell receptor (beta chain) originates from a study of PD-L1 blockade in urothelial cancer. Looking at the study overall: Patients commenced atezolizumab at some point between 2014 and 2015, and it was given at 1,200 mg intravenously every 3 weeks. Prior chemotherapy regimens per patient numbered 0 to 3. The authors examined blood 3 weeks (second dose) and 6 weeks after treatment start.

Germline-derived CDR1 and CDR2 are MNHEY and SVGAGI. J gave up 4 bases and V 4 bases, and 8 bases lay outside the gene matches. This CDR3 region has 16 residues. The assay was immunoSEQ multiplex PCR, and TCRdb's table has in-frame clones only and misses some. The top ten clones hold roughly a sixth of a sample with some 22,000 clones, 90% of them seen once. The material sequenced was PBMCs, taken around atezolizumab (anti-PD-L1) treatment. V and J are TRBV6-5 and TRBJ1-1, with TRBD1 matching over 11 bases. This clonotype was sampled from a woman aged 55-75 years with urothelial cancer. The CDR3 DNA sequence: TGTGCCAGCAGTTCCTCGGACAGGGGGCGTTCCACTGAAGCTTTCTTT. Protein sequence: CASSSSDRGRSTEAFF.